These T cell receptor beta chains were read from a single sample in a study of T cells in Graves' hyperthyroidism and ophthalmopathy. TCRdb re-called the multiplex PCR reads with MiXCR, one entry per CDR3 protein. The sample records around 620,000 distinct CDR3 sequences, around 15% being singletons. Sequenced: blood. The source is a woman in her 30s with Graves' hyperthyroidism. Each CDR3 is given with its conserved first and last residue. Clone size appears in some rows only: once, few, many, or a class for an expanded clone.

CDR3 protein,V gene,J gene,clone size
CASSQLRNEQYF,TRBV3-1,TRBJ2-7,many
CAISETRTSGTSTDTQYF,TRBV10-3,TRBJ2-3,many
CASSFWKGHGWDEQYF,TRBV11-2,TRBJ2-7,once
CAWRAGTDHEKLFF,TRBV30,TRBJ1-4,many
CASNLDRATEAFF,TRBV19,TRBJ1-1,-
CANSRTGGSYNEQFF,TRBV5-1,TRBJ2-1,-
CASSFSGSGETQYF,TRBV7-2,TRBJ2-5,many
CSGRGWPGLETQYF,TRBV29-1,TRBJ2-5,-
CSAMTPTSMDEQYF,TRBV29-1,TRBJ2-7,-
CASSHGTSAGELFF,TRBV4-2,TRBJ2-2,few
CASSPGSMENIQYF,TRBV28,TRBJ2-4,-
CASSPGRDYGYTF,TRBV18,TRBJ1-2,many
CASSEQGSGQPQHF,TRBV6-1,TRBJ1-5,-
CASRRERGLFYEQYF,TRBV2,TRBJ2-7,many
CASSPDKRNEQFF,TRBV6-1,TRBJ2-1,few
CASSGQTSQNYNEQFF,TRBV28,TRBJ2-1,many
CARSIPSERYNEQLF,TRBV18,TRBJ2-1,-
CASSLGTGPYNEQFF,TRBV5-1,TRBJ2-1,many
CASSSRTYEQYF,TRBV11-2,TRBJ2-7,many
CASSDPGQGPDSPLHF,TRBV5-1,TRBJ1-6,few
CSAALGTRSYEQYF,TRBV20-1,TRBJ2-7,few
CASSSMTSTDTQYF,TRBV13,TRBJ2-3,many
CASSIAPAKLWGTEAFF,TRBV19,TRBJ1-1,few
CATSRGYGGSHGYTF,TRBV15,TRBJ1-2,many
CASSSRTSGRDSNEQFF,TRBV5-6,TRBJ2-1,many
CRLTTDDTEAFF,TRBV20-1,TRBJ1-1,few
CHTGESRETEAFF,TRBV6-1,TRBJ1-1,many
CASSQEGLLQETQYF,TRBV4-1,TRBJ2-5,-